The TCR beta chain under discussion was sequenced for a study of blood T cell repertoires in COVID-19. In the authors' methods: Using reference gene primer amplification, nucleated cell counts were estimated. Some clones are missing from TCRdb's copy, which holds only in-frame ones; the method was immunoSEQ multiplex PCR. Clonal size and the V and J genes are those of that table, whereas D and trimming came from the DNA. This table has more than 150,000 clones, roughly 76% appearing once. The CDR3 consists of 13 residues. Germline V gene sequence: CDR1 SGHRS, CDR2 YFSETQ. V lost 3 bases, J lost 4 bases, and 2 bases stayed unmatched. This clone was seen a few times.

The sequenced sample consisted of peripheral blood. This receptor was identified in a woman older than 75 with COVID-19, enrolled during active disease. The genes are TRBV5-1 and TRBJ1-2; 8 nucleotides line up with TRBD1. As DNA, the CDR3 is TGCGCCAGCAGCTGGGGACAGGTCTATGGCTACACCTTC. Translated, it gives CASSWGQVYGYTF.